This T cell receptor beta chain was recorded in a study of resident and recirculating memory T cells in vitiligo. The ends were cut back, 0 bases at V and 8 bases at J, with 11 bases in the middle. The CDR3 has 13 residues. The germline gives CDR1 MGHRA, CDR2 YSYEKL. TCRdb's copy holds only in-frame clones and misses some; the assay was immunoSEQ multiplex PCR. The table shows 39,000 or so clones, with 80% to 95% occurring only once. The receptor's source is a male donor with vitiligo. The gene calls are TRBV4-1 and TRBJ2-7; D gene unclear. Sequenced input: blood. CDR3 region: CASSQEQKLKQYF. Here the CDR3 DNA reads TGCGCCAGCAGCCAAGAGCAAAAACTTAAGCAGTACTTC.